This T cell receptor (beta chain) emerged from a study of OX40 agonist ivuxolimab in advanced cancers. The wider study: Partial responses, seen in three patients, involved one hepatocellular carcinoma and two cutaneous melanomas.

The method was immunoSEQ multiplex PCR; TCRdb's version includes in-frame clones alone and lacks a portion of them. This sample has 39,000 or so clones, with roughly 90% found just once. This CDR3 contains 14 residues. Looked up from germline, CDR1 is MDHEN and CDR2 is SYDVKM. Trimming took 6 bases from V and 1 from J, leaving 13 bases between them. The sequence was collected from an adult with an advanced solid tumor such as melanoma, head and neck, liver or kidney cancer. Sequencing was performed on CD4+ or CD8+ T cells sorted from blood, taken in a trial of the OX40 agonist ivuxolimab. The genes are TRBV28 and TRBJ2-7, with no clear D. The CDR3 nucleotides are TGTGCCAGCAGACCCGTTCCTCAGTCCTACGAGCAGTACTTC. It yields the protein CASRPVPQSYEQYF.